Shown below are 6 T cell receptor beta chains from a single sample sequenced in a study of T cell clonotyping in hematopoietic cell transplantation. TCRdb keeps only in-frame clones here, not all; method: immunoSEQ multiplex PCR. The sample includes over 8,000 clones, 60% to 80% seen only once; the top ten take around 50%. The sample consisted of peripheral blood mononuclear cells, taken 180 days after allogeneic stem cell transplant. These receptors were taken from a female patient in her forties or fifties who had an allogeneic stem cell transplant from a related donor, so the T cells may come from the graft donor. Some clones in this sample may be carry-over from other donors' samples.

This clone occurred a few times. The rearrangement uses TRBV5-1 and TRBJ1-4, with TRBD1 as a possible D gene (5 bases). V lost 4 bases and J 6 bases, leaving 13 bases between the germline ends. CDR1 is SGHRS, CDR2 YFSETQ, per germline. The CDR3 covers 14 residues. CDR3 sequence reads: CASSEGVEYEKLFF. As DNA, the CDR3 is TGCGCCAGCAGCGAAGGGGTCGAGTATGAAAAACTGTTTTTT.

This clone was seen a handful of times. The gene calls are TRBV28 and TRBJ2-3; D remains ambiguous. The CDR3 is 12 residues long. The V end was cut by 3 bases, the J end by 6 bases, with 7 bases between. Germline assignment: CDR1 MDHEN and CDR2 SYDVKM. The CDR3: CASSLFRDTQYF. CDR3 nucleotide sequence: TGTGCCAGCAGTTTGTTTCGGGATACGCAGTATTTT.

As DNA, the CDR3 is TGCGCCAGCAGCTCGCAGGGGACCACCGGGGAGCTGTTTTTT. It codes for CASSSQGTTGELFF. The V and J genes are TRBV5-1 and TRBJ2-2, with D perhaps matching TRBD1 (6 bases). V shed 3 bases and J shed 4 bases, with 10 bases lying between them. From germline, CDR1 is SGHRS and CDR2 YFSETQ. The CDR3 runs 14 residues.

This clone was seen only a few times. V gene TRBV7-9 combines with J gene TRBJ1-6; D may be TRBD1 (5 bases). V lost 2 bases and J lost 9, with 17 bases in between. The CDR3 is 16 residues long. The germline gives CDR1 SEHNR, CDR2 FQNEAQ (reference sequence). The CDR3 nucleotides read TGTGCCAGCAGCTTAAAAGGGCAGGGTGCAGGTTCACCCCTCCACTTT. It translates to CASSLKGQGAGSPLHF.

This rearrangement joins TRBV27 to TRBJ1-5; no firm D call. CDR1 is MNHEY, CDR2 SMNVEV, per germline (reference sequence). The V end was cut by 4 bases, the J end by 0 bases, with 10 bases between. The CDR3 sequence is 15 residues long. The CDR3 DNA reads as TGTGCCAGCAGTTACGCAGGAGGTAGCAATCAGCCCCAGCATTTT. Its translation: CASSYAGGSNQPQHF.

V gene TRBV7-3 combines with J gene TRBJ2-5; D tentatively reads TRBD1 or TRBD2 (7 bases each). Germline-derived CDR1 and CDR2 are SGHTA and FQGTGA. The CDR3 covers 13 residues. V lost 5 bases and J 2 bases, leaving 9 bases between the germline ends. Written as DNA, the CDR3 is TGTGCCAGCAGCCAGGGGGGGCAAGAGACCCAGTACTTC. Its protein product is CASSQGGQETQYF.